The 2 T cell receptor beta chains below all came from one sample that was sequenced in a study of response to subunit inactivated influenza vaccine. TCRdb fed the RT-PCR reads into MiXCR, producing one record per CDR3 protein. The table records about 780,000 distinct CDR3 sequences, around 18% of them present only once. The sequencing used PBMCs from blood, collected 4 to 6 days after vaccination. These receptor sequences come from a man aged 50 to 60 who received an inactivated influenza vaccine.

V is TRBV12-3 or TRBV12-4 and J is TRBJ2-5; 10 bases match TRBD2. The CDR3 has 14 amino acids. With 5 bases clipped from V and 7 bases from J, the junction kept 7 bases outside the gene matches. The CDR3 is CASSPAGGPTTQYF. The CDR3 DNA reads as TGTGCCAGCAGTCCAGCGGGGGGGCCTACGACCCAGTACTTC.

The V call is TRBV7-9, the J call TRBJ2-1; TRBD1 matches 7 bases. This CDR3 is built from 17 residues. CDR1 SEHNR and CDR2 FQNEAQ come from the germline V gene (reference sequence). The trim removed 3 bases at V and 10 bases at J, leaving 18 bases unmatched. This chain's CDR3 is CASSLWQLRGPRGEQFF. CDR3 nucleotide sequence: TGTGCCAGCAGCTTGTGGCAGTTGAGGGGGCCCCGAGGAGAGCAGTTCTTC. The full variable domain, completed using reference TRBV7-9 and TRBJ2-1, is DTGVSQNPRHKITKRGQNVTFRCDPISEHNRLYWYRQTLGQGPEFLTYFQNEAQLEKSRLLSDRFSAERPKGSFSTLEIQRTEQGDSAMYLCASSLWQLRGPRGEQFFGPGTRLTVL.